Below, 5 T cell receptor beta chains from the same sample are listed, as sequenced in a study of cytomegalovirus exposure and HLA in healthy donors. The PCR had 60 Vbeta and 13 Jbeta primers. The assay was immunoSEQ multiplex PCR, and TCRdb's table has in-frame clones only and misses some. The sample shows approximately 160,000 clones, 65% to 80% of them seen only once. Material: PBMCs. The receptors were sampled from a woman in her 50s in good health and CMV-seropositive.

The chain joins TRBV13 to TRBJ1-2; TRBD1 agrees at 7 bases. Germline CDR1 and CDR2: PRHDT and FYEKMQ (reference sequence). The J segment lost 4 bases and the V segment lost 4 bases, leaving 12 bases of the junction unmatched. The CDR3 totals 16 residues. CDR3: CASSYGQALGTYGYTF. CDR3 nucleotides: TGTGCCAGCAGCTACGGACAGGCTTTGGGAACCTATGGCTACACCTTC.

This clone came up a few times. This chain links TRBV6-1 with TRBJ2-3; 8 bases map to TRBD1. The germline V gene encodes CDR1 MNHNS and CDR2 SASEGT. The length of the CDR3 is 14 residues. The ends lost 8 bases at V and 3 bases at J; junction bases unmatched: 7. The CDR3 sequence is CASSAWTGTDTQYF. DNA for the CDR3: TGTGCCAGCTCGGCCTGGACAGGGACAGATACGCAGTATTTT.

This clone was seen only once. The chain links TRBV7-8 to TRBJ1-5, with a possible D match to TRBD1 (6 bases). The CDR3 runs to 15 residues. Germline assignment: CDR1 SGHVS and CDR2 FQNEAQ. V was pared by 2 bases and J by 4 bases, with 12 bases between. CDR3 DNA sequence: TGTGCCAGCAGCTTACTGGGGGACAAGAATCAGCCCCAGCATTTT. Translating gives CASSLLGDKNQPQHF.

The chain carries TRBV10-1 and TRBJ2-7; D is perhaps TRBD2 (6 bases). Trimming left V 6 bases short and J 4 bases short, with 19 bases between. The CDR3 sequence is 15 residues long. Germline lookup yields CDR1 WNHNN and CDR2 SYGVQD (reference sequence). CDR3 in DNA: TGCGCCAGCAGCCCCGGGGGTACGAAGGCGTACGAGCAGTACTTC. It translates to CASSPGGTKAYEQYF.

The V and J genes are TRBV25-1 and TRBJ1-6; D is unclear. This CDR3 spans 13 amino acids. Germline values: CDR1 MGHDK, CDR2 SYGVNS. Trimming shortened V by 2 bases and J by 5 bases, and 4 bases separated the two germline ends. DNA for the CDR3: TGTGCCAGCAGTGAACAGGATAATTCACCCCTCCACTTT. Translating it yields CASSEQDNSPLHF.